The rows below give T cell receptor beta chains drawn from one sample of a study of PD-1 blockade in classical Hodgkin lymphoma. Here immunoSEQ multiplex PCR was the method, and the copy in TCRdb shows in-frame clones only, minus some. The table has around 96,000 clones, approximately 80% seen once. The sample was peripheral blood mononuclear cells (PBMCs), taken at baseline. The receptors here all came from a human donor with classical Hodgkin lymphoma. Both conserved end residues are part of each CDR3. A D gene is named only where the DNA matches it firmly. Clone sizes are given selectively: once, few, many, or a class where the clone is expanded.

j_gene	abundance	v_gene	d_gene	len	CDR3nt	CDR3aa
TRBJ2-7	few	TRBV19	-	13	TGTGCCAGTAGTATAGGACCCTCGCGGCTGCAGTACTTC	CASSIGPSRLQYF
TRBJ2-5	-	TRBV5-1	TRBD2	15	TGCGCCAGCAGCTTGGAGGGTAGCGGGATTGAGACCCAGTACTTC	CASSLEGSGIETQYF
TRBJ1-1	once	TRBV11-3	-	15	TGTGCCAGCAGCTTAGTTTCAGGGGTAAGGGCTGAAGCTTTCTTT	CASSLVSGVRAEAFF
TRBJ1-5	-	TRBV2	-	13	TGTGCCAGCAGACAGGATTACAATCAGCCCCAGCATTTT	CASRQDYNQPQHF
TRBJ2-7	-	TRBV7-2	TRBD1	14	TGTGCCAGCAGCTTTATGGGACAGGTGAACGAGCAGTACTTC	CASSFMGQVNEQYF
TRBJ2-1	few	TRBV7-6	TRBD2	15	TGTGCCAGCAGCTTAGCGGGACTAGGCCCCAATGAGCAGTTCTTC	CASSLAGLGPNEQFF
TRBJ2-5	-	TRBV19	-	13	TGTGCCAGTTCAAGGAGCGTGCCAGAGACCCAGTACTTC	CASSRSVPETQYF
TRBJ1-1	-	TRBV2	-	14	TGTGCCAGGACAACCCAGGGAAGAAACACTGAAGCTTTCTTT	CARTTQGRNTEAFF
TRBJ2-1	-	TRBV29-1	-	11	TGCAGCGTTGAAGGGTCCGATGAGCAGTTCTTC	CSVEGSDEQFF
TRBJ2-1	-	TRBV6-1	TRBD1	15	TGTGCCAGCAGATTGGGGACAGGGAGGTTCAATGAGCAGTTCTTC	CASRLGTGRFNEQFF
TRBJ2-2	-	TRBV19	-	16	TGTGCCAGTAAGGGGCCGGGACGGTGGAACACCGGGGAGCTGTTTTTT	CASKGPGRWNTGELFF
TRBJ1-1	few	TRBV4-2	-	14	TGTGCCAGCAGCCTTAAGCAGGGGAACACTGAAGCTTTCTTT	CASSLKQGNTEAFF
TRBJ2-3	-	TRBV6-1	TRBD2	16	TGTGCCAGCAGTGAGGGACTAGCGGCGAGGGGAGATACGCAGTATTTT	CASSEGLAARGDTQYF
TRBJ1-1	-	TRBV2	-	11	TGTGCCAGCGGGGTGTTCACTGAAGCTTTCTTT	CASGVFTEAFF
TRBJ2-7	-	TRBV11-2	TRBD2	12	TGTGCCAGTGCGGGGGGGGTCTCCGAGCAGTACTTC	CASAGGVSEQYF
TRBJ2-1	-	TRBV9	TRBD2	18	TGTGCCAGCAGCGTAGACCCTAGCGGGAGAGGGGGATACAATGAGCAGTTCTTC	CASSVDPSGRGGYNEQFF
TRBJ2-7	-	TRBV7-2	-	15	TGTGCCAGCAGCCCGGAAACAGGATTCTCCTACGAGCAGTACTTC	CASSPETGFSYEQYF
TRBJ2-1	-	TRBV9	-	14	TGTGCCAGCAGCCTAGCGGGACAGGTCAATGAGCAGTTCTTC	CASSLAGQVNEQFF
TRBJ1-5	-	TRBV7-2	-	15	TGTGCCAGCAGCTTAGAAGACAGCTCCAATCAGCCCCAGCATTTT	CASSLEDSSNQPQHF
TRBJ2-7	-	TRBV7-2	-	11	TGTGCCAGCACCGGGTACCACGAGCAGTACTTC	CASTGYHEQYF
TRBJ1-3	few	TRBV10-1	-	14	TGCGCCAGCAGTGATCAAGCGGCATGGAACACCATATATTTT	CASSDQAAWNTIYF
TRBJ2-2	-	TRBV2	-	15	TGTGCCAGCAGGCGTGACAGCACGAACACCGGGGAGCTGTTTTTT	CASRRDSTNTGELFF
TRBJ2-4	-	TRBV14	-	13	TGTGCCAGCAGCCATAGGTCTGGGAACATTCAGTACTTC	CASSHRSGNIQYF
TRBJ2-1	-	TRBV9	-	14	TGTGCCAGCAGCCCGGGAAGCTCCTACAATGAGCAGTTCTTC	CASSPGSSYNEQFF
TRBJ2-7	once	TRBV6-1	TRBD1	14	TGTGCCAGTAAGATGCGAGCAGGGGGCTACGAGCAGTACTTC	CASKMRAGGYEQYF
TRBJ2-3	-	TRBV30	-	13	TGTGCCTGGACCTTACTAGTGGCAGATACGCAGTATTTT	CAWTLLVADTQYF
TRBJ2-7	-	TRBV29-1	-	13	TGCAGCGTTGACGGGGGGCACGCCTACGAGCAGTACTTC	CSVDGGHAYEQYF
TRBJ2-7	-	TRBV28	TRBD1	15	TGTGCCAGCAGTCAACGAACCGGGACAGGGGTCGAGCAGTACTTC	CASSQRTGTGVEQYF
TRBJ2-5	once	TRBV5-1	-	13	TGCGCCAGCAGCTTGGAGGTACGGGAGACCCAGTACTTC	CASSLEVRETQYF
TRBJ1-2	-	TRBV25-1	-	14	TGTGCCAGCAGTGAATATAGCGCAAACTATGGCTACACCTTC	CASSEYSANYGYTF
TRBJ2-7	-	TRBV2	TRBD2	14	TGTGCCAGCGGCGGGGGGACGGGCTCCTACGAGCAGTACTTC	CASGGGTGSYEQYF
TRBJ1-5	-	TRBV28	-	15	TGTGCCAGCATGAGGCCAGGGGTGGGCAATCAGCCCCAGCATTTT	CASMRPGVGNQPQHF
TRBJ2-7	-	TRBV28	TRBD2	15	TGTGCCAGCAGTTTTCAGGGACTAGCGGGTTACGAGCAGTACTTC	CASSFQGLAGYEQYF
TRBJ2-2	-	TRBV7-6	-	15	TGTGCCAGCAGCTTCGGGCGGGGTGACACCGGGGAGCTGTTTTTT	CASSFGRGDTGELFF
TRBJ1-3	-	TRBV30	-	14	TGTGCCTGGAGTGTGTCAGCCTCTGGAAACACCATATATTTT	CAWSVSASGNTIYF
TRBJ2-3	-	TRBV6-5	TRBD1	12	TGTGCCAGCACACCCGGACAGGCGGCGCAGTATTTT	CASTPGQAAQYF
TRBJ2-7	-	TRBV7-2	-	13	TGTGCCAGCAGCTTAGCGCATAACAAAGAGCAGTACTTC	CASSLAHNKEQYF